Shown below are 17 T cell receptor beta chains from a single sample sequenced in a study of T-cell reconstitution after alpha-beta-depleted transplantation in children (dated by TCRdb to 2015 to 2016). Receptor libraries were prepared by PCR. TCRdb shows the sequencer as Illumina HiSeq 2500. TCR library preparation used molecular barcoding, with unique molecular identifiers applied to normalize quantification of the TCRbeta repertoire. TCRdb trimmed the raw reads at Q25, called clones with MiXCR and kept productive beta chains. Rows with a matching CDR3 protein are joined into one entry that keeps the most common DNA and genes. The sample table records about 200,000 distinct CDR3 sequences; 6.6% of these occur just once. The ten largest account for less than 7% of the sample. What this sample's treatment or condition label stands for: allogeneic hematopoietic cell transplantation with graft depleted of TCRalphabeta T cells and CD19 B cells.

This sample comprised PBMCs, obtained before TCRalphabeta/CD19-depleted stem cell transplant. These receptors originate from a boy younger than 10 with acute lymphoblastic leukemia, due to receive a stem cell transplant.

The V call is TRBV5-5, the J call TRBJ1-3; D is possibly TRBD1 (6 bases). The CDR3 has 13 amino acids. V lost 2 bases to trimming and J lost 8 bases, with 11 bases between them. Germline V gene data show CDR1 as SGHKS and CDR2 as YYEKEE (reference sequence). CDR3 loop: CASSLGGADTIYF. CDR3 nucleotides: TGTGCCAGCAGCTTAGGGGGAGCGGACACCATATATTTT.

This clonotype was seen at least ten times. The V call is TRBV10-3, the J call TRBJ2-4; 10 positions match TRBD1. The CDR3 spans 15 residues. J was trimmed by 7 bases and V by 6 bases; bases with no gene match: 9. From germline, CDR1 is ENHRY and CDR2 SYGVKD. The DNA for the CDR3 is TGTGCCATCAGGCCGGACAGGGGGTCGGGGAACATTCAGTACTTC. This translates into CAIRPDRGSGNIQYF.

This clonotype occurred many times. The chain is built from TRBV12-3 or TRBV12-4 and TRBJ1-1; D is uncertain. This CDR3 region has 11 residues. Trimming pared 7 bases from V and 4 bases from J, leaving 7 bases between. Here the CDR3 DNA reads TGTGCCAGCACCGGGCGCACTGAAGCTTTCTTT. Its translation: CASTGRTEAFF.

This clonotype was observed at least ten times. V usage is TRBV20-1 and J usage is TRBJ2-1; D gene unclear. The V gene's germline CDR1 is DFQATT and CDR2 SNEGSKA (reference sequence). This CDR3 has 16 amino acids. Trimming cost V 5 bases and J 0 bases, with 17 bases left between them. The CDR3 reads CSAQEVGRNSYNEQFF. Here the CDR3 DNA reads TGCAGTGCTCAAGAGGTTGGCCGGAACTCCTACAATGAGCAGTTCTTC.

This sequence joins TRBV5-1 and TRBJ2-1, with a possible D match to TRBD1 (6 bases). V shed 7 bases and J shed 2 bases, with 16 bases lying between them. CDR3 length: 15 residues. The germline gives CDR1 SGHRS, CDR2 YFSETQ. The CDR3 spells CASSTQDRTYNEQFF. The CDR3 nucleotides read TGCGCCAGCTCGACCCAGGACAGAACCTACAATGAGCAGTTCTTC.

This clonotype came up a few times. The chain is built from TRBV5-1 and TRBJ2-7; 10 bases match TRBD2. This CDR3 has 14 amino acids. CDR1 is SGHRS and CDR2 is YFSETQ in the germline V gene. J gave up 5 bases and V 2 bases, and 4 bases lay outside the gene matches. The CDR3 protein is CASSLAGGPNEQYF. CDR3 sequence (DNA): TGCGCCAGCAGCTTAGCGGGAGGGCCGAACGAGCAGTACTTC.

This clonotype was recorded at least ten times. The CDR3 region has the DNA TGTGCCAGCAGCGTAGAGGGCAGAGCCCAGGAGCAGTACTTC. Translated: CASSVEGRAQEQYF. The chain employs TRBV9 and TRBJ2-7; the D is unclear. The germline CDR1 and CDR2 sequences are SGDLS and YYNGEE. The length of the CDR3 is 14 residues. V was trimmed by 0 bases and J by 7 bases, leaving 14 bases between them. Full variable domain (outside the CDR3, taken from reference TRBV9 and TRBJ2-7): DSGVTQTPKHLITATGQRVTLRCSPRSGDLSVYWYQQSLDQGLQFLIQYYNGEERAKGNILERFSAQQFPDLHSELNLSSLELGDSALYFCASSVEGRAQEQYFGPGTRLTVT.

This chain links TRBV7-9 with TRBJ2-5; D unresolved. Germline V gene data show CDR1 as SEHNR and CDR2 as FQNEAQ (reference sequence). With 2 bases removed from V and 2 bases from J, the gap between germline ends came to 9 bases. The length of the CDR3 is 14 residues. CDR3 bases: TGTGCCAGCAGCTTAATAGGGCAGCAAGAGACCCAGTACTTC. This translates into CASSLIGQQETQYF.

The DNA of the CDR3 is TGTGCCACCAGCAGAGACGGGACGGCCGATCAGCCCCAGCATTTT. Translated, it gives CATSRDGTADQPQHF. The V call is TRBV15, the J call TRBJ1-5, with D perhaps TRBD1 (5 bases). CDR3 size: 15 residues. Germline CDR1 is LNHNV and CDR2 is YYDKDF (reference sequence). V lost 0 bases and J 5 bases, leaving 11 bases between the germline ends.

This clonotype was counted at least ten times. The chain couples TRBV18 to TRBJ2-3; D might be TRBD2 (6 bases). The V gene lost 0 bases and the J gene lost 0 bases, with 10 bases spanning the gap. The CDR3 covers 16 residues. Germline V gene lookup returns CDR1 KGHSH and CDR2 LQKENI. CDR3 sequence reads: CASSPPGLKSTDTQYF. The CDR3 nucleotides read TGTGCCAGCTCACCACCGGGACTTAAAAGCACAGATACGCAGTATTTT.

The chain is built from TRBV4-2 and TRBJ2-2; TRBD1 matches 8 bases. Germline V gene data show CDR1 as LGHNA and CDR2 as YNFKEQ. The junction had 6 bases not matched to a gene; V was cut back by 0 bases and J by 6 bases. CDR3 size: 16 residues. The CDR3: CASSQDLDRVSGELFF. The CDR3 DNA follows: TGTGCCAGCAGCCAAGATCTGGACAGGGTATCCGGGGAGCTGTTTTTT.

This clonotype was counted at least ten times. A read error may produce the germline difference seen at one junction end. CDR3: CASSLGSGETQYF. The CDR3 DNA follows: TGTGCTAGCAGCTTAGGATCCGGGGAGACCCAGTACTTC. The rearrangement links TRBV7-7 to TRBJ2-5; D not resolved. CDR1 is SSHAT, CDR2 FNYEAQ, per germline (reference sequence). The CDR3 extends over 13 amino acids.

This clonotype was recorded at least ten times. V and J are TRBV12-3 or TRBV12-4 and TRBJ1-1; 7 bases map to TRBD1. The CDR3 covers 11 residues. Trimming cost V 6 bases and J 7 bases; bases outside gene matches: 2. CDR3 sequence: CASRTGHEAFF. As DNA, the CDR3 is TGTGCCAGCAGGACAGGGCATGAAGCTTTCTTT.

This clonotype was detected a few times. V is TRBV7-8 and J is TRBJ2-7; either TRBD1 or TRBD2 may supply D (6 bases each). The CDR3 contains 16 residues. The germline V gene encodes CDR1 SGHVS and CDR2 FQNEAQ. V lost 6 bases to trimming and J lost 3 bases, with 21 bases between them. CDR3 protein: CASRRGDIPSGYEQYF. The CDR3 DNA follows: TGTGCCAGCAGACGCGGGGACATCCCCTCGGGCTACGAGCAGTACTTC.

DNA for the CDR3: TGTGCCAGTCACCCAAGGGCTGCTGGAGGAGAGACCCAGTACTTC. Translation: CASHPRAAGGETQYF. The chain uses TRBV5-8 and TRBJ2-5; possibly TRBD2 for D (5 bases). The CDR3 consists of 15 residues. The V gene lost 8 bases and the J gene lost 4 bases, with 21 bases spanning the gap. Germline CDR1 reads SGHTS; CDR2 reads YDEGEE.

This clonotype was picked up many times. The V call is TRBV28, the J call TRBJ2-6, with no clear D. V was clipped by 4 bases and J by 0 bases, with 4 bases between them. CDR1 is MDHEN and CDR2 is SYDVKM in the germline V gene. The CDR3 runs 14 residues. CDR3 sequence reads: CASSSLSGANVLTF. The CDR3 DNA reads TGTGCCAGCAGTTCCCTCTCTGGGGCCAACGTCCTGACTTTC.

This clonotype was observed many times. The chain has TRBV6-4 and TRBJ2-3, with D perhaps TRBD2 (5 bases). Germline values: CDR1 MRHNA, CDR2 SNTAGT. This CDR3 region has 12 residues. V lost 7 bases to trimming and J lost 10 bases, with 15 bases between them. CDR3 nucleotide sequence: TGTGCCAGCAAACGCTTAGGAGCGGCGCAGTATTTT. It yields the protein CASKRLGAAQYF.